Shown below are 5 T cell receptor beta chains from a single sample sequenced in a study of PD-L1 blockade in urothelial cancer. Repertoires were generated with immunoSEQ multiplex PCR, while TCRdb's copy carries only in-frame clones and drops some. The table shows 25,000 to 35,000 clones, with more than 85% occurring only once. The sequences come from PBMCs, collected around atezolizumab (anti-PD-L1) treatment. These receptor sequences come from a man aged 50-59 years with urothelial cancer.

This chain connects TRBV25-1 to TRBJ2-2; 12 bases fit TRBD2. CDR1 is MGHDK and CDR2 is SYGVNS in the germline V gene. The CDR3 sequence is 15 residues long. Trimming took 4 bases from V and 7 from J; bases not matched to a gene: 4. The CDR3 DNA is TGTGCCAGCAGTGGACTAGCGGGAGTTATCGGGGAGCTGTTTTTT. Translated, it gives CASSGLAGVIGELFF.

This clone has a handful of counts. The chain couples TRBV10-1 to TRBJ1-5; 8 bases map to TRBD1. This CDR3 contains 14 residues. The V and J ends lost 7 bases and 5 bases, in that order; junction bases with no gene match: 7. Germline CDR1 is WNHNN and CDR2 is SYGVQD (reference sequence). For the CDR3, the DNA is TGCGCCAGCAAGACGACAGGGGAGGATCAGCCCCAGCATTTT. This gives the protein CASKTTGEDQPQHF.

This sequence joins TRBV7-2 and TRBJ1-1; 8 positions match TRBD1. The CDR3 loop spans 15 amino acids. From germline, CDR1 is SGHTA and CDR2 FQGNSA. V lost 6 bases, J lost 0 bases, and 6 bases stayed unmatched. CDR3 loop: CASRKDRVLNTEAFF. DNA of the CDR3: TGTGCCAGCAGGAAGGACAGGGTATTGAACACTGAAGCTTTCTTT. The complete variable domain, with remaining parts taken from reference TRBV7-2 and TRBJ1-1, reads GAGVSQSPSNKVTEKGKDVELRCDPISGHTALYWYRQSLGQGLEFLIYFQGNSAPDKSGLPSDRFSAERTGGSVSTLTIQRTQQEDSAVYLCASRKDRVLNTEAFFGQGTRLTVV.

The CDR3 sequence: CASSVAGVNTEAFF. The CDR3, as DNA: TGTGCCAGCAGCGTAGCGGGAGTGAACACTGAAGCTTTCTTT. The chain combines TRBV9 with TRBJ1-1; the D is unclear. V was shortened by 0 bases and J by 0 bases, with 6 bases between the two germline ends. Germline CDR1 SGDLS, CDR2 YYNGEE. The CDR3 consists of 14 residues.

The V call is TRBV6-5, the J call TRBJ2-2, with 11 bases matching TRBD2. The junction had 4 bases not matched to a gene; V was cut back by 2 bases and J by 8 bases. The CDR3 covers 15 residues. Looked up from germline, CDR1 is MNHEY and CDR2 is SVGAGI. The CDR3 DNA is TGTGCCAGCAGTTACCTAGCGGGGGGAGGGGGGGAGCTGTTTTTT. Its protein is CASSYLAGGGGELFF.